This TCR beta chain was sequenced during a study of blood T cells in healthy people across ages. There are 17 residues in the CDR3. Trimming cost V 2 bases and J 1 base, with 14 bases left between them. Germline values: CDR1 LGHDT, CDR2 YNNKEL (reference sequence). Combining a sample-barcoded 5' primer with a J-beta primer mix, a second PCR ran for about 7 to 11 cycles. TCRdb itself ran the 5' RACE reads through MiXCR, one entry per CDR3 protein. The top ten hold about 21% of the sample, which has 1.5 million to 2 million distinct CDR3 sequences, roughly two fifths seen once. Sequenced sample: blood. The genes are TRBV3-1 and TRBJ1-4, with D perhaps TRBD1 (6 bases). The receptor comes from a human donor in good health. CDR3 loop: CASSQSVGTLTNEKLFF. The CDR3 bases are TGTGCCAGCAGCCAAAGTGTGGGGACACTAACTAATGAAAAACTGTTTTTT. The full variable domain, with the rest looked up from reference TRBV3-1 and TRBJ1-4, is DTAVSQTPKYLVTQMGNDKSIKCEQNLGHDTMYWYKQDSKKFLKIMFSYNNKELIINETVPNRFSPKSPDKAHLNLHINSLELGDSAVYFCASSQSVGTLTNEKLFFGSGTQLSVL.